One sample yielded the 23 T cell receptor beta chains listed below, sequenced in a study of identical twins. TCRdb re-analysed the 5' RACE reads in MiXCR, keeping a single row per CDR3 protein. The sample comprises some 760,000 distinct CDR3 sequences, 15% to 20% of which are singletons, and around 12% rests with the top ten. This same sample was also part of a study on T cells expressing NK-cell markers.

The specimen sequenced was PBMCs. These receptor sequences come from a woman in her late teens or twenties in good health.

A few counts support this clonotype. CDR3 sequence: CASSSGTSGAWETQYF. CDR3 nucleotides: TGTGCCAGCAGCTCAGGGACTAGCGGGGCCTGGGAGACCCAGTACTTC. V and J are TRBV11-2 and TRBJ2-5, with 13 bases matching TRBD2. J gave up 5 bases and V 4 bases, and 7 bases lay outside the gene matches. CDR3 length equals 16 residues. Germline loops: CDR1 SGHAT, CDR2 FQNNGV. The full variable domain, in which reference TRBV11-2 and TRBJ2-5 provide the parts outside the CDR3, is EAGVAQSPRYKIIEKRQSVAFWCNPISGHATLYWYQQILGQGPKLLIQFQNNGVVDDSQLPKDRFSAERLKGVDSTLKIQPAKLEDSAVYLCASSSGTSGAWETQYFGPGTRLLVL.

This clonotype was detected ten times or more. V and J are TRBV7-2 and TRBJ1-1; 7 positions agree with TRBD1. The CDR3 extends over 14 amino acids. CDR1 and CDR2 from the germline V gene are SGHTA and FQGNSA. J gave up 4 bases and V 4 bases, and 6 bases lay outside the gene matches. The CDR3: CASSWDSRGTEAFF. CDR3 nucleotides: TGTGCCAGCAGCTGGGACAGCCGGGGCACTGAAGCTTTCTTT.

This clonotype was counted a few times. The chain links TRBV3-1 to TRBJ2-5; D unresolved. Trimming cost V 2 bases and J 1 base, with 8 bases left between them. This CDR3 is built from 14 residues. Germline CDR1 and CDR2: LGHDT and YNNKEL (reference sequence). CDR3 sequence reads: CASSQRLSQETQYF. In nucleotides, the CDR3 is TGTGCCAGCAGCCAACGGCTCTCCCAAGAGACCCAGTACTTC.

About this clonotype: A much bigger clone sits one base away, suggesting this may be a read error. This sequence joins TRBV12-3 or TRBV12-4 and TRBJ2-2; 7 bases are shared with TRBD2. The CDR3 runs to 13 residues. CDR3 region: CAGGDSRTRELFF. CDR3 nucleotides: TGTGCCGGGGGGGACTCCCGCACCAGGGAGCTGTTTTTT.

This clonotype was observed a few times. The CDR3 DNA is TGTGCCAGCAGGGGAGCGGGAGAGTGGCTCGAGCAGTACTTC. This gives the protein CASRGAGEWLEQYF. The chain joins TRBV12-3 or TRBV12-4 to TRBJ2-7; 8 bases fit TRBD2. V shed 6 bases and J 6 bases; nucleotides not matched to a gene: 10. This CDR3 spans 14 amino acids.

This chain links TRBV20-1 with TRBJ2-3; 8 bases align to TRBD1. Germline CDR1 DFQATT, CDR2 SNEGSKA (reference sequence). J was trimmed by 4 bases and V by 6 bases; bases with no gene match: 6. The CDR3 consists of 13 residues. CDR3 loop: CSATDREADTQYF. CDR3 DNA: TGCAGTGCCACGGACAGGGAGGCAGATACGCAGTATTTT.

The chain's CDR3 is CASSTGTSQFF. The CDR3 region has the DNA TGTGCCAGCAGTACGGGGACTAGTCAGTTCTTC. The chain links TRBV25-1 to TRBJ2-1, with 8 nucleotides matching TRBD2. Germline V CDR1 and CDR2: MGHDK, SYGVNS. The CDR3 spans 11 residues. Trimming cost V 5 bases and J 13 bases; bases outside gene matches: 4.

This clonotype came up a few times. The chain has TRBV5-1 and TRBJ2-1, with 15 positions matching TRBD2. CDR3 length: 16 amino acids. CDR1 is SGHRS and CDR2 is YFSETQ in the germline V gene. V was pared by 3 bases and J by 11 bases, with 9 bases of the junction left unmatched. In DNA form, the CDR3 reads TGCGCCAGCAGCTCGGGACTAGCGGGAGGTTTTACTAAGCAGTTCTTC. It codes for CASSSGLAGGFTKQFF.

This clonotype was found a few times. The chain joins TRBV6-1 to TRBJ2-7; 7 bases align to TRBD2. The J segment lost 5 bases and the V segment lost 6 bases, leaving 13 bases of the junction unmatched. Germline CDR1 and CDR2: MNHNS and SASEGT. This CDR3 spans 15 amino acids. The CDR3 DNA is TGTGCCAGCAGCCGGCCTAGCGGACAAAGCCACGAGCAGTACTTC. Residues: CASSRPSGQSHEQYF.

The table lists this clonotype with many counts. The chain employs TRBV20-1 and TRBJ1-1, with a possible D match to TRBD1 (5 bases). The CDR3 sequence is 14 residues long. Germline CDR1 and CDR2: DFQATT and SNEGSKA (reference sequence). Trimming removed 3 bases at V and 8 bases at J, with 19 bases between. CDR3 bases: TGCAGTGCTAGTATCCCGACTTTGAGGGGCGAAGCTTTCTTT. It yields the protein CSASIPTLRGEAFF.

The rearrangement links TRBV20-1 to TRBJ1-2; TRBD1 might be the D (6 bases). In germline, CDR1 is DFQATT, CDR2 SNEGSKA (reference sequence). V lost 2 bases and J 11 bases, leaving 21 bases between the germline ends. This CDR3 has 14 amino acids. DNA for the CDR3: TGCAGTGCTAGACTCGCTGGTTGGACAGCAGGATACACCTTC. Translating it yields CSARLAGWTAGYTF.

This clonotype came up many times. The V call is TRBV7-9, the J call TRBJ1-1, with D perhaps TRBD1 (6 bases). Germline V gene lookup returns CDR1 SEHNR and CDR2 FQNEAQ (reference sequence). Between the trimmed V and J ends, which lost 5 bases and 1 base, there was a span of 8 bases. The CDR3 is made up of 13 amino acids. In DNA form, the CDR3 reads TGTGCCAGCAGCCGACAGGAGAACACTGAAGCTTTCTTT. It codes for CASSRQENTEAFF.

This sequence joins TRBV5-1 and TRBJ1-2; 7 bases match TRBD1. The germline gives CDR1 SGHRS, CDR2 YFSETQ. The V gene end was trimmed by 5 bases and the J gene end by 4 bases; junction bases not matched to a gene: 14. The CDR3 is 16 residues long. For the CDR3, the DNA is TGCGCCAGCAGTGAAAGACAGGGAGTTGGCGTCTATGGCTACACCTTC. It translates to CASSERQGVGVYGYTF.

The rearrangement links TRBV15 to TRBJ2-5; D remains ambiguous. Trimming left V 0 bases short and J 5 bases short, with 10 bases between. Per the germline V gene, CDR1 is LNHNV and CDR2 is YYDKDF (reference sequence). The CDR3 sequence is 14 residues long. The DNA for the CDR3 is TGTGCCACCAGCAGAGATCAGACCTGGGAGACCCAGTACTTC. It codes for CATSRDQTWETQYF.

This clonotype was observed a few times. The CDR3 DNA reads as TGCGCCAGCAGCCAGACAGGGCGTGGGCCCGGGCAGTTCTTC. The encoded protein is CASSQTGRGPGQFF. The chain couples TRBV4-3 to TRBJ2-1; 7 bases agree with TRBD1. Germline V lookup: CDR1 LGHNA, CDR2 YSLEER. The CDR3 has 14 amino acids. With V trimmed by 3 bases and J by 12 bases, 11 bases remained unmatched.

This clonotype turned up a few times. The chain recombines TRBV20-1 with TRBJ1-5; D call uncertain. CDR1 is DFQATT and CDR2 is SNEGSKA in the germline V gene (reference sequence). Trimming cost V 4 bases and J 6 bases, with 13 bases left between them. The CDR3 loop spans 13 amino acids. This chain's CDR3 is CSATGPLGQPQHF. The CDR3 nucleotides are TGCAGTGCTACCGGGCCCCTGGGTCAGCCCCAGCATTTT.

The CDR3 loop is CASSQVLQGAYNEQFF. As DNA, the CDR3 is TGCGCCAGCAGCCAAGTACTTCAGGGGGCCTACAATGAGCAGTTCTTC. The chain is built from TRBV4-3 and TRBJ2-1; 7 bases align to TRBD1. This CDR3 is 16 amino acids long. Unmatched junction bases numbered 5, after V lost 1 base and J lost 2 bases. Germline V CDR1 and CDR2: LGHNA, YSLEER.

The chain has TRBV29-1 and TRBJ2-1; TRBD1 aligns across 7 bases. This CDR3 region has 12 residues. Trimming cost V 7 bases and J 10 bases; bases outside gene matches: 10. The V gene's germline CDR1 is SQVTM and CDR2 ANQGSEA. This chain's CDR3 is CSAGYRGGEQFF. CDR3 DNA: TGCAGCGCAGGGTACAGGGGCGGAGAGCAGTTCTTC.

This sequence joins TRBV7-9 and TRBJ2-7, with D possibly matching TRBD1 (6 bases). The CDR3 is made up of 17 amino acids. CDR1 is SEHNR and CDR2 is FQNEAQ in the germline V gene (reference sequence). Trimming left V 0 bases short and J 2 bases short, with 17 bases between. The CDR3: CASSLAPWDNRAYEQYF. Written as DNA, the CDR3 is TGTGCCAGCAGCTTAGCGCCGTGGGACAACCGAGCCTACGAGCAGTACTTC.

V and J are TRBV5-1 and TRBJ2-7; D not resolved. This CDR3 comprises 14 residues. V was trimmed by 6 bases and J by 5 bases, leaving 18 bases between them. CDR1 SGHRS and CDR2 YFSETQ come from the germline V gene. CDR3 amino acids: CASTPLDAGDEQYF. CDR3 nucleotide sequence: TGCGCCAGCACCCCTCTGGACGCCGGCGACGAGCAGTACTTC.

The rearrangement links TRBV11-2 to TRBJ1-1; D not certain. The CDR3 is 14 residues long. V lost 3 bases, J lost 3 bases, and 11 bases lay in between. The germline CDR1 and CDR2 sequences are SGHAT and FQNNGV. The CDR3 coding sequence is TGTGCCAGCAGCTTTGCGATGAGGGACACTGAAGCTTTCTTT. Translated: CASSFAMRDTEAFF.

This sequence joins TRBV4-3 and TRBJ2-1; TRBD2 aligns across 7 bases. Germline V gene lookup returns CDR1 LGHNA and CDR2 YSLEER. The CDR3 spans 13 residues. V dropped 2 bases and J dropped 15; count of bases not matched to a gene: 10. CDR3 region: CASSQSSGEGPFF. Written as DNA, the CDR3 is TGCGCCAGCAGCCAAAGCTCGGGGGAGGGCCCGTTCTTC.

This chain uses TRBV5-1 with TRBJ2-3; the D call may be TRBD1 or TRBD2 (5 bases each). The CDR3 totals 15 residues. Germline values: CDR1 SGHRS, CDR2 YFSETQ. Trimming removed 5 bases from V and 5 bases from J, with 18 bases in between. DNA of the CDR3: TGCGCCAGCAGTGTCGGAGGCCAAAGGGGAGATACGCAGTATTTT. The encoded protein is CASSVGGQRGDTQYF.